Each of the 13 T cell receptor beta chains below was sequenced from the same sample in a study of tumor-infiltrating lymphocytes in primary liver carcinoma. The input was approximately 500 ng total RNA; TCR beta cDNA was made from it with a constant-region primer. Modified slightly, ARM-PCR produced TCR beta libraries over three nested multiplex PCR rounds. Investigators reported that the first two PCR rounds, at approximately 11 cycles each, used TRBV1-TRBV30 forward primers with a C-beta reverse primer. TCRdb redid the calling of the multiplex PCR reads with MiXCR, one entry per CDR3 protein. The data show 300,000 to 400,000 distinct CDR3 sequences, 65% seen once. The blood RNA (from unsorted whole blood) was obtained, and germline DNA was also extracted. The sequencing input was peripheral blood. These receptors all come from a man aged 35 to 55 with primary liver carcinoma and hepatitis B virus infection.

Worth noting for this clonotype: With a much larger clone just one base away, this may be a read error. The chain links TRBV12-3 or TRBV12-4 to TRBJ2-1, with TRBD1 identical over 8 bases. The CDR3 loop spans 15 amino acids. Unmatched junction bases numbered 8, after V lost 4 bases and J lost 6 bases. DNA of the CDR3: TGTGCCAGCAGTTCCAACAGGGGGAATGGCAATGAGCAGTTCTTC. Protein sequence: CASSSNRGNGNEQFF.

This clonotype was detected once. One base away lies a much larger clone, so this may be a sequencing read error. The chain joins TRBV5-1 to TRBJ2-1, with D possibly TRBD2 on 6 matching bases. The length of the CDR3 is 15 residues. The germline CDR1 and CDR2 sequences are SGHRS and YFSETQ. CDR3 bases: TGCGCCAGCAGCCGAAGCGGGTGGGGATACAATGTGCAGTTCTTC. Translating gives CASSRSGWGYNVQFF.

On this clonotype itself: This may come from a read error, since a much larger clone is one base off. CDR3 in DNA: TGCGCCAGCAGCTCGGGACAGGGGTCGAACGAGCAGTACTTC. It translates to CASSSGQGSNEQYF. The gene calls are TRBV5-1 and TRBJ2-7; 10 bases map to TRBD1. The ends lost 3 bases at V and 5 bases at J; junction bases unmatched: 5. Germline V gene sequence: CDR1 SGHRS, CDR2 YFSETQ. The CDR3 contains 14 residues.

This clonotype was seen only a few times. This sequence joins TRBV30 and TRBJ1-5, with D unclear. The CDR3 runs 12 residues. Trimming took off 2 bases at V and 4 bases at J, with 6 bases between the two ends. CDR1 is GTSNPN and CDR2 is SVGIG in the germline V gene (reference sequence). This CDR3 is CAWSRGNQPQHF. CDR3 bases: TGTGCCTGGAGTCGAGGGAATCAGCCCCAGCATTTT. The full variable domain, completed using reference TRBV30 and TRBJ1-5, is SQTIHQWPATLVQPVGSPLSLECTVEGTSNPNLYWYRQAAGRGLQLLFYSVGIGQISSEVPQNLSASRPQDRQFILSSKKLLLSDSGFYLCAWSRGNQPQHFGDGTRLSIL.

This chain uses TRBV6-5 with TRBJ1-1; 7 bases are a match to TRBD1. The germline V gene has CDR1 MNHEY and CDR2 SVGAGI. This CDR3 region has 13 residues. V gave up 0 bases and J gave up 10 bases; unmatched junction bases: 5. CDR3 in DNA: TGTGCCAGCAGTTACTCCCGACAGGGCACAGCTTTCTTT. It encodes CASSYSRQGTAFF.

On this clonotype itself: One end of the junction varies from germline; a read error may be responsible. V is TRBV5-1 and J is TRBJ2-2; 8 bases are shared with TRBD1. In germline, CDR1 is SGHRS, CDR2 YFSETQ. This CDR3 contains 16 residues. The chain's CDR3 is CASSGQGARNTGELSF. The CDR3 DNA sequence: TGCGCCAGCAGCGGGCAGGGGGCGCGTAACACCGGGGAGCTGTCTTTT. Full variable domain (missing parts from reference TRBV5-1 and TRBJ2-2): KAGVTQTPRYLIKTRGQQVTLSCSPISGHRSVSWYQQTPGQGLQFLFEYFSETQRNKGNFPGRFSGRQFSNSRSEMNVSTLELGDSALYLCASSGQGARNTGELSFGEGSRLTVL.

The chain carries TRBV12-3 or TRBV12-4 and TRBJ1-3, with a tentative D call TRBD1 (6 bases). The ends were cut back, 6 bases at V and 2 bases at J, with 23 bases in the middle. The CDR3 consists of 18 residues. The CDR3, as DNA: TGTGCCAGCAGGGGGGGCAGGGGAGGGTCGTACCCTGGAAACACCATATATTTT. It translates to CASRGGRGGSYPGNTIYF.

This clonotype was found many times. The CDR3 loop reads CASSDREGSEQFF. In nucleotides, the CDR3 is TGTGCCAGCAGCGACAGGGAGGGGAGCGAGCAGTTCTTC. The chain employs TRBV12-3 or TRBV12-4 and TRBJ2-1; D may be TRBD1 or TRBD2 (7 bases each). The CDR3 extends over 13 amino acids. Between the trimmed V and J ends, which lost 6 bases and 10 bases, there was a span of 16 bases.

This clonotype was counted a few times. The chain links TRBV4-1 to TRBJ1-2; maybe TRBD1 (5 bases). CDR1 is MGHRA and CDR2 is YSYEKL in the germline V gene. Trimming removed 5 bases from V and 3 bases from J, with 13 bases in between. This CDR3 spans 14 amino acids. As DNA, the CDR3 is TGCGCCAGCAGCTTCAGGGAAGGCGACTATGGCTACACCTTC. This translates into CASSFREGDYGYTF.

Comment on this clonotype: Possible read error: a much larger clone is one base away. The chain joins TRBV10-3 to TRBJ2-2; 9 bases are a match to TRBD2. CDR1 ENHRY and CDR2 SYGVKD come from the germline V gene. CDR3 length: 14 residues. CDR3 bases: TGTGTCACCAGGACTAGCGCGAACACCGGGGAGCTGTTTTTT. It codes for CVTRTSANTGELFF.

For this clonotype: A much larger clone is a single base away; this may be a read error. The chain is built from TRBV6-2 or TRBV6-3 and TRBJ2-4, with D perhaps matching TRBD2 (5 bases). Trimming pared 6 bases from V and 13 bases from J, leaving 25 bases between. Looked up from germline, CDR1 is MNHEY and CDR2 is SVGEGT. The CDR3 is 15 amino acids. This chain's CDR3 is CASSRGWSSYNEQYF. The CDR3 DNA reads TGTGCCAGCAGCCGCGGGTGGTCCTCCTACAATGAGCAGTACTTC.

Comment on this clonotype: A much more abundant neighbour one base away suggests this may be a read error. J is TRBJ1-5 and V is TRBV6-1; D is possibly TRBD1 (6 bases). In germline, CDR1 is MNHNS, CDR2 SASEGT. The CDR3 length is 13 residues. The DNA for the CDR3 is TGTGCCGGTAAAGAGGGGGGCAATCAGCCCAAGCATTTT. Its protein product is CAGKEGGNQPKHF.

V usage is TRBV10-3 and J usage is TRBJ2-7; TRBD2 matches 8 bases. The CDR3 contains 15 residues. CDR1 ENHRY and CDR2 SYGVKD come from the germline V gene. V trimming: 0 bases; J trimming: 5 bases; junction bases outside the gene matches: 6. For the CDR3, the DNA is TGTGCCATCAGTGAGTCCGGTAGCGGGGCCCACGAGCAGTACTTC. This sequence encodes CAISESGSGAHEQYF.